These T cell receptor beta chains were read from a single sample in a study of blood T cell repertoires in COVID-19. Using immunoSEQ multiplex PCR, the repertoire was profiled, and TCRdb retains in-frame clones only, with some absent. The sample has fewer than 250,000 clones; about four fifths are singletons. Sequenced sample: peripheral blood. Receptors were obtained from a man aged 45-65 years with active or convalescent COVID-19. Each CDR3 is given with its conserved first and last residue. A D gene is named only where the DNA matches it firmly. Not every row has a clone size; where given, it reads once, few, many or a size class.

J gene | D gene | clone size | V gene | CDR3 protein
TRBJ2-3 | TRBD2 | NA | TRBV28 | CASSTIGLAGGPSLDTQYF
TRBJ2-1 | TRBD2 | NA | TRBV19 | CASSIYLAGGTISSYNEQFF
TRBJ1-5 | TRBD1 | NA | TRBV19 | CASSWDRPSLEPQHF
TRBJ2-7 | TRBD2 | NA | TRBV4-2 | CASSLTGTSGSYEQYF
TRBJ1-1 | NA | NA | TRBV11-2 | CASTPRGTEAFF
TRBJ1-1 | TRBD1 | NA | TRBV19 | CASRTGGFTFF
TRBJ1-5 | TRBD1 | NA | TRBV19 | CASSPRDRELQPQHF
TRBJ1-1 | NA | few | TRBV9 | CASSVSVDTEAFF
TRBJ2-7 | NA | once | TRBV20-1 | CSAGGVGGYEQYF
TRBJ2-7 | TRBD1 | once | TRBV5-1 | CASSAGQGRFEQYF
TRBJ1-1 | TRBD1 | NA | TRBV19 | CASRVRTGGSTEAFF
TRBJ2-3 | NA | NA | TRBV19 | CASSKPGLPDGDTQYF
TRBJ2-2 | NA | NA | TRBV9 | CASSVGSMRTGELFF
TRBJ1-5 | NA | many | TRBV12-5 | CASGFEGGPQHF
TRBJ1-1 | NA | NA | TRBV11-3 | CASSRGRGMNTEAFF
TRBJ2-4 | NA | NA | TRBV3-1/TRBV3-2 | CASSQERVGSQYF
TRBJ1-2 | NA | NA | TRBV14 | CASSQLQASGYTF
TRBJ1-4 | NA | NA | TRBV15 | CATSQETSLSLFF
TRBJ2-3 | TRBD1 | NA | TRBV6-6 | CASSYPQGAQDTQYF
TRBJ1-4 | NA | NA | TRBV25-1 | CASSKRGARGTNEKLFF
TRBJ1-1 | NA | NA | TRBV5-1 | CASSLTGPMNTEAFF
TRBJ2-1 | TRBD1 | NA | TRBV27 | CASSLSEDRGPDEQFF
TRBJ2-3 | NA | NA | TRBV7-9 | CASSSNGQPTDTQYF
TRBJ1-2 | NA | NA | TRBV3-1/TRBV3-2 | CASSLAGDYGYTF
TRBJ1-3 | TRBD1 | NA | TRBV3-1/TRBV3-2 | CASSLILGGGAGNTIYF
TRBJ1-4 | NA | NA | TRBV28 | CASTPGTPGGEKLFF
TRBJ1-1 | NA | NA | TRBV4-1 | CASSQKQGNTEAFF
TRBJ2-5 | NA | NA | TRBV19 | CASSRGPSRGETQYF
TRBJ1-1 | TRBD1 | NA | TRBV5-5 | CASSLLGQGFPRATEAFF
TRBJ1-1 | NA | NA | TRBV5-1 | CASSFGGNTEAFF
TRBJ1-4 | TRBD1 | NA | TRBV5-1 | CASSVQGVGTNEKLFF
TRBJ2-2 | NA | NA | TRBV28 | CASSFETTNTGELFF
TRBJ2-7 | TRBD2 | NA | TRBV10-3 | CAISGLAGGRSYEQYF
TRBJ2-5 | TRBD2 | NA | TRBV7-8 | CASSLGGRGGQETQYF
TRBJ1-4 | NA | NA | TRBV9 | CASSVDREGEKLFF
TRBJ1-3 | NA | NA | TRBV5-5 | CASSPDRARNTIYF
TRBJ2-7 | TRBD1 | NA | TRBV19 | CASSRGTALTYEQYF
TRBJ1-5 | NA | once | TRBV30 | CAWSTGNNQPQHF
TRBJ1-5 | NA | NA | TRBV2 | CASSDLENQPQHF
TRBJ2-5 | TRBD2 | once | TRBV9 | CASSVGGGRAFQETQYF
TRBJ1-1 | TRBD1 | NA | TRBV5-1 | CASSSTTGKIAEAFF
TRBJ2-3 | NA | NA | TRBV24-1 | CATSDRRKGETDTQYF
TRBJ1-6 | TRBD1 | NA | TRBV28 | CASTPTGSEIPPLHF
TRBJ2-1 | TRBD1 | NA | TRBV15 | CATSSRGQGVHEQFF
TRBJ2-1 | TRBD2 | NA | TRBV7-2 | CASSPGSGGPKGEQFF
TRBJ1-2 | NA | NA | TRBV7-2 | CASSLVRGANYGYTF